These 25 T cell receptor beta chains came from one sample sequenced in a study of technical replicates of blood from a few donors. Sequencing was performed with immunoSEQ multiplex PCR; in TCRdb, only in-frame clones are kept and a portion is missing. This table holds 80,000 or so clones, about 96% found once. Sequenced sample: T cells isolated from PBMCs. These receptor sequences come from a human donor in good health.

This chain uses TRBV2 with TRBJ1-2; D perhaps matches TRBD1 (6 bases). CDR3 length equals 14 residues. Germline CDR1 is SNHLY and CDR2 is FYNNEI. The V and J ends lost 6 bases and 2 bases respectively, with 13 bases between them. The CDR3 is CASSVGQWNYGYTF. In nucleotides, the CDR3 is TGTGCCAGCAGCGTCGGACAGTGGAACTATGGCTACACCTTC.

The genes are TRBV7-9 and TRBJ2-2; tentatively, D is TRBD2 (6 bases). This CDR3 contains 18 residues. With 0 bases removed from V and 4 bases from J, the gap between germline ends came to 18 bases. Germline V gene lookup returns CDR1 SEHNR and CDR2 FQNEAQ (reference sequence). This chain's CDR3 is CASSLATGVVVGTGELFF. The CDR3 DNA reads as TGTGCCAGCAGCTTAGCAACGGGAGTAGTAGTAGGCACCGGGGAGCTGTTTTTT.

The CDR3 DNA sequence: TGCGCCAGCAGCCTTGCTAGACTAGCGAACGAAGAGACCCAGTACTTC. It encodes CASSLARLANEETQYF. The V and J genes are TRBV4-1 and TRBJ2-5; 8 nucleotides agree with TRBD2. The CDR3 contains 16 residues. The junction had 10 bases not matched to a gene; V was cut back by 4 bases and J by 3 bases. Germline V gene data show CDR1 as MGHRA and CDR2 as YSYEKL.

This clone was picked up one time. This chain uses TRBV18 with TRBJ1-2; weak D call: TRBD1 (6 bases). CDR1 and CDR2 from the germline V gene are KGHSH and LQKENI. The CDR3 is 19 residues long. V shed 4 bases and J shed 6 bases, with 30 bases lying between them. The CDR3 sequence is CASSRTSQGSLQLEDGYTF. CDR3 bases: TGTGCCAGCTCACGAACGTCGCAGGGGTCCCTACAACTAGAGGATGGCTACACCTTC.

The DNA for the CDR3 is TGCAGCGTTGGCGCGACAGGGAACACTGAAGCTTTCTTT. As protein: CSVGATGNTEAFF. The V gene is TRBV29-1, the J gene TRBJ1-1; TRBD1 is a possible D gene (6 bases). Germline lookup yields CDR1 SQVTM and CDR2 ANQGSEA. Trimming shortened V by 4 bases and J by 1 base, and 10 bases separated the two germline ends. The CDR3 sequence is 13 residues long.

This clone was counted a single time. The chain is built from TRBV5-6 and TRBJ2-1; D might be TRBD2 (7 bases). The CDR3 covers 19 residues. Per the germline V gene, CDR1 is SGHDT and CDR2 is YYEEEE. The germline V and J ends were trimmed by 8 bases and 3 bases, with 30 bases remaining between them. The CDR3 protein is CASRWGAGAQSRGYNEQFF. As DNA, the CDR3 is TGTGCCAGTCGTTGGGGGGCGGGGGCCCAATCCCGCGGCTACAATGAGCAGTTCTTC. Looking up the rest from reference TRBV5-6 and TRBJ2-1 gives the full variable domain: DAGVTQSPTHLIKTRGQQVTLRCSPKSGHDTVSWYQQALGQGPQFIFQYYEEEERQRGNFPDRFSGHQFPNYSSELNVNALLLGDSALYLCASRWGAGAQSRGYNEQFFGPGTRLTVL.

CDR3 coding DNA: TGTGCCAGCAGCTTAGCAGGGTCCGGGGAGCTGTTTTTT. It encodes CASSLAGSGELFF. The chain joins TRBV11-2 to TRBJ2-2; D may be TRBD1 (5 bases). CDR1 and CDR2 (germline): SGHAT, FQNNGV. Deletions cut 1 base from V and 6 bases from J, with 6 bases between. The CDR3 has 13 residues.

The V gene is TRBV5-1, the J gene TRBJ2-3; TRBD2 matches at 9 bases. The germline gives CDR1 SGHRS, CDR2 YFSETQ. V was clipped by 4 bases and J by 2 bases; unmatched bases: 17. The length of the CDR3 is 19 residues. The CDR3 DNA is TGCGCCAGCAGCCGTGATGGGGCGGGGGGGCGACTGTTCACAGATACGCAGTATTTT. As protein: CASSRDGAGGRLFTDTQYF. The full variable domain, completed using reference TRBV5-1 and TRBJ2-3, is KAGVTQTPRYLIKTRGQQVTLSCSPISGHRSVSWYQQTPGQGLQFLFEYFSETQRNKGNFPGRFSGRQFSNSRSEMNVSTLELGDSALYLCASSRDGAGGRLFTDTQYFGPGTRLTVL.

This chain connects TRBV5-1 to TRBJ1-5; D possibly corresponds to TRBD1 (5 bases). Germline values: CDR1 SGHRS, CDR2 YFSETQ. The CDR3 loop spans 13 amino acids. V lost 4 bases and J lost 2, with 7 bases in between. In DNA, the CDR3 is TGCGCCAGCAGCCCGGGGGGCAATCAGCCCCAGCATTTT. This sequence encodes CASSPGGNQPQHF.

The rearrangement joins TRBV27 to TRBJ2-7; 8 bases align to TRBD1. CDR1 and CDR2 from the germline V gene are MNHEY and SMNVEV (reference sequence). The CDR3 sequence is 13 residues long. V lost 6 bases, J lost 4 bases, and 5 bases stayed unmatched. The CDR3 DNA reads as TGTGCCAGCAGACTACAGGGGGAATACGAGCAGTACTTC. It encodes CASRLQGEYEQYF.

The chain has TRBV25-1 and TRBJ2-3; 8 positions agree with TRBD1. The CDR3 spans 15 residues. V dropped 2 bases and J dropped 2; count of bases not matched to a gene: 3. From germline, CDR1 is MGHDK and CDR2 SYGVNS. The chain's CDR3 is CASSENRGTTDTQYF. The CDR3 bases are TGTGCCAGCAGTGAAAACAGGGGGACCACAGATACGCAGTATTTT.

V is TRBV5-4 and J is TRBJ1-3, with 9 positions matching TRBD1. Germline V lookup: CDR1 SGHNT, CDR2 YYREEE (reference sequence). The CDR3 spans 16 residues. With V trimmed by 0 bases and J by 4 bases, 5 bases remained unmatched. The CDR3 DNA sequence: TGTGCCAGCAGCTTGGGGGGACAGGGTACCGGAAACACCATATATTTT. It codes for CASSLGGQGTGNTIYF.

The V gene is TRBV25-1, the J gene TRBJ1-4, with D possibly matching TRBD1 (5 bases). V lost 3 bases to trimming and J lost 1 base, with 6 bases between them. CDR1 and CDR2 (germline): MGHDK, SYGVNS. The CDR3 is 14 amino acids. CDR3 sequence reads: CASSDRETNEKLFF. CDR3 DNA: TGTGCCAGCAGTGACAGGGAAACTAATGAAAAACTGTTTTTT.

The gene calls are TRBV27 and TRBJ2-7; 8 nucleotides line up with TRBD2. This CDR3 contains 16 residues. The V and J ends lost 0 bases and 0 bases, in that order; junction bases with no gene match: 4. The germline gives CDR1 MNHEY, CDR2 SMNVEV (reference sequence). The CDR3 DNA is TGTGCCAGCAGTTTATCGGCGGGGGGTTCCTCCTACGAGCAGTACTTC. It codes for CASSLSAGGSSYEQYF.

The V call is TRBV6-4, the J call TRBJ2-1, with TRBD1 matching over 10 bases. The CDR3 consists of 15 residues. The germline V gene encodes CDR1 MRHNA and CDR2 SNTAGT. With 3 bases clipped from V and 10 bases from J, the junction kept 9 bases outside the gene matches. In DNA, the CDR3 is TGTGCCAGCAGTGATGGAGACAGGGGGCAAGGAGAGCAGTTCTTC. Its protein product is CASSDGDRGQGEQFF.

The chain joins TRBV28 to TRBJ2-3, with D hard to call. V dropped 6 bases and J dropped 7 bases, with 11 bases sitting between them. The CDR3 runs 12 residues. Germline V lookup: CDR1 MDHEN, CDR2 SYDVKM. The CDR3 region has the DNA TGTGCCAGCAGCCTGGGTAGCAATACGCAGTATTTT. It yields the protein CASSLGSNTQYF.

The rearrangement joins TRBV14 to TRBJ2-7; tentative D call: TRBD2 (6 bases). This CDR3 has 13 residues. V was shortened by 0 bases and J by 7 bases, with 10 bases between the two germline ends. Per the germline V gene, CDR1 is SGHDN and CDR2 is FVKESK. This CDR3 is CASSQDSGREQYF. For the CDR3, the DNA is TGTGCCAGCAGCCAAGACAGCGGGCGGGAGCAGTACTTC.

The chain has TRBV6-5 and TRBJ2-5, with a tentative D call TRBD2 (6 bases). The CDR3 loop spans 14 amino acids. V was cut by 5 bases and J by 1 base, with 11 bases left in between. Germline CDR1 and CDR2: MNHEY and SVGAGI. The CDR3 loop reads CASSHRGAQETQYF. The CDR3 DNA is TGTGCCAGCAGTCATCGCGGGGCCCAAGAGACCCAGTACTTC.

The chain recombines TRBV6-4 with TRBJ2-5, with 11 bases aligning to TRBD1. V lost 2 bases, J lost 1 base, and 0 bases stayed unmatched. Germline V gene sequence: CDR1 MRHNA, CDR2 SNTAGT. The CDR3 is made up of 15 amino acids. CDR3 in DNA: TGTGCCAGCAGTGACGGGACAGGGGGCCAAGAGACCCAGTACTTC. This sequence encodes CASSDGTGGQETQYF.

The genes are TRBV28 and TRBJ1-5, with D unresolved. With 2 bases removed from V and 3 bases from J, the gap between germline ends came to 17 bases. This CDR3 is 17 amino acids long. Germline CDR1 is MDHEN and CDR2 is SYDVKM. The CDR3 protein is CASSLAPRGNNNQPQHF. CDR3 nucleotides: TGTGCCAGCAGTTTAGCCCCTCGAGGCAACAACAATCAGCCCCAGCATTTT.

This chain joins TRBV14 and TRBJ1-2, with D possibly being TRBD1 (6 bases). This CDR3 has 16 amino acids. Germline values: CDR1 SGHDN, CDR2 FVKESK. V dropped 1 base and J dropped 0 bases, with 12 bases sitting between them. DNA for the CDR3: TGTGCCAGCAGCCAAGGAACACGACAGGCTAACTATGGCTACACCTTC. Protein product: CASSQGTRQANYGYTF.

V is TRBV15 and J is TRBJ2-7; 11 bases are shared with TRBD2. The CDR3 totals 20 residues. V shed 0 bases and J 2 bases; nucleotides not matched to a gene: 15. Germline CDR1 reads LNHNV; CDR2 reads YYDKDF (reference sequence). The CDR3 DNA follows: TGTGCCACCAGCAGAGAGAAGGCGTACGCTAGCGGGAGGATCACCTACGAGCAGTACTTC. Translating it yields CATSREKAYASGRITYEQYF.

V usage is TRBV6-1 and J usage is TRBJ2-2; 9 bases are shared with TRBD2. Germline CDR1 and CDR2: MNHNS and SASEGT. The CDR3 is 17 residues long. V trimming: 6 bases; J trimming: 4 bases; junction bases outside the gene matches: 12. The CDR3 sequence: CASREFSGRESTGELFF. For the CDR3, the DNA is TGTGCCAGCAGAGAATTTAGCGGGAGAGAGAGCACCGGGGAGCTGTTTTTT.

The V and J genes are TRBV27 and TRBJ2-3; maybe TRBD2 (5 bases). This CDR3 is built from 14 residues. Trimming shortened V by 3 bases and J by 6 bases, and 13 bases separated the two germline ends. The germline CDR1 and CDR2 sequences are MNHEY and SMNVEV (reference sequence). CDR3 amino acids: CASSFLASRDTQYF. CDR3 DNA sequence: TGTGCCAGCAGTTTTTTGGCTAGCCGGGATACGCAGTATTTT.

J is TRBJ2-7 and V is TRBV29-1, with 8 bases fitting TRBD1. The CDR3 sequence is 13 residues long. V lost 6 bases, J lost 5 bases, and 9 bases stayed unmatched. Germline V gene lookup returns CDR1 SQVTM and CDR2 ANQGSEA. This CDR3 is CSVLTGGLDEQYF. DNA of the CDR3: TGCAGCGTCCTAACAGGGGGATTAGACGAGCAGTACTTC.